The 30 T cell receptor beta chains below come from one sample, sequenced in a study of T cell responses to AZD1222 COVID-19 vaccine. Repertoires were generated with immunoSEQ multiplex PCR, while TCRdb's copy carries only in-frame clones and drops some. This sample has approximately 150,000 clones, with 93% found just once. The sample here was peripheral blood, taken on day 0 of AZD1222 vaccination. The receptors derive from an adult in good health.

The genes are TRBV25-1 and TRBJ1-2, with a weak D call TRBD1 (6 bases). There are 14 residues in the CDR3. Germline CDR1 reads MGHDK; CDR2 reads SYGVNS. V lost 6 bases and J 7 bases, leaving 18 bases between the germline ends. The CDR3 region has the DNA TGTGCCAGCAGCGAGTCACAGGGTAGGTCTGGCTACACCTTC. Translated: CASSESQGRSGYTF.

The chain employs TRBV29-1 and TRBJ2-4; the D is unclear. Trimming took off 5 bases at V and 8 bases at J, with 10 bases between the two ends. The CDR3 sequence is 11 residues long. Per germline, CDR1 SQVTM and CDR2 ANQGSEA. CDR3 sequence (DNA): TGCAGCGTTCGAGAGGCTGACATTCAGTACTTC. Its protein product is CSVREADIQYF. The full variable domain, rest sourced from reference TRBV29-1 and TRBJ2-4, is SAVISQKPSRDICQRGTSLTIQCQVDSQVTMMFWYRQQPGQSLTLIATANQGSEATYESGFVIDKFPISRPNLTFSTLTVSNMSPEDSSIYLCSVREADIQYFGAGTRLSVL.

This clone has only a few counts. The V call is TRBV3-1 (or the pseudogene TRBV3-2), the J call TRBJ2-2; 9 nucleotides align to TRBD2. The CDR3 has 15 residues. CDR1 is LGHDT, CDR2 YNNKEL, per germline (reference sequence). The V and J ends lost 7 bases and 5 bases, in that order; junction bases with no gene match: 8. The CDR3 region is CASTLSGRGTGELFF. Written as DNA, the CDR3 is TGTGCCAGCACCCTTAGCGGGAGAGGTACCGGGGAGCTGTTTTTT.

The CDR3 loop reads CATSRDLLAKMGYTF. Here the CDR3 DNA reads TGTGCCACCAGCAGAGATCTGTTGGCTAAGATGGGCTACACCTTC. The rearrangement links TRBV15 to TRBJ1-2; D call uncertain. The germline gives CDR1 LNHNV, CDR2 YYDKDF (reference sequence). Trimming cost V 0 bases and J 8 bases, with 16 bases left between them. The CDR3 is made up of 15 amino acids.

The genes are TRBV10-3 and TRBJ2-1; D unresolved. The germline gives CDR1 ENHRY, CDR2 SYGVKD. CDR3 length: 13 residues. Trimming removed 2 bases from V and 8 bases from J, with 10 bases in between. CDR3 loop: CAISEEGDDEQFF. The CDR3 DNA reads as TGTGCCATCAGTGAGGAAGGTGACGATGAGCAGTTCTTC.

This chain joins TRBV10-3 and TRBJ1-2; perhaps TRBD1 as D (6 bases). V lost 3 bases and J lost 7, with 15 bases in between. This CDR3 contains 14 residues. Germline V gene sequence: CDR1 ENHRY, CDR2 SYGVKD. The CDR3 bases are TGTGCCATCAGTGACCCACGGGGGGCGGGTGGCTACACCTTC. This encodes CAISDPRGAGGYTF.

The chain recombines TRBV3-1 (or the pseudogene TRBV3-2) with TRBJ2-5; 8 bases match TRBD2. CDR1 is LGHDT, CDR2 YNNKEL, per germline (reference sequence). The CDR3 totals 15 residues. Losses at the gene ends were 1 base for V and 1 base for J; bases not matched to a gene: 2. The CDR3 DNA reads TGTGCCAGCAGCCAAGCGGGGGGGCGCCAAGAGACCCAGTACTTC. It specifies CASSQAGGRQETQYF.

The chain uses TRBV27 and TRBJ1-1, with D possibly being TRBD1 (6 bases). This CDR3 is 14 amino acids long. The V gene's germline CDR1 is MNHEY and CDR2 SMNVEV (reference sequence). The V and J ends lost 3 bases and 4 bases respectively, with 12 bases between them. CDR3 amino acids: CASSFQGGGTEAFF. Here the CDR3 DNA reads TGTGCCAGCAGTTTTCAGGGAGGGGGCACTGAAGCTTTCTTT.

The chain combines TRBV5-4 with TRBJ2-7; D remains unclear. This CDR3 region has 13 residues. Germline CDR1 SGHNT, CDR2 YYREEE (reference sequence). The V gene lost 3 bases and the J gene lost 2 bases, with 9 bases spanning the gap. This CDR3 reads CASSSGDPYEQYF. The CDR3 region has the DNA TGTGCCAGCAGCTCAGGCGACCCCTACGAGCAGTACTTC.

The genes are TRBV5-4 and TRBJ1-1, with D unclear. Germline V gene lookup returns CDR1 SGHNT and CDR2 YYREEE (reference sequence). The CDR3 totals 16 residues. V was shortened by 3 bases and J by 0 bases, with 15 bases between the two germline ends. The chain's CDR3 is CASSYRSTIMNTEAFF. For the CDR3, the DNA is TGTGCCAGCAGCTATCGTAGTACAATCATGAACACTGAAGCTTTCTTT.

A single count supports this clone. The CDR3 bases are TGTGCCAGCAGCGTTTCCGGCCTTATCTCTGGAAACACCATATATTTT. Its translation is CASSVSGLISGNTIYF. This chain connects TRBV9 to TRBJ1-3, with D hard to call. The CDR3 extends over 16 amino acids. Germline V gene sequence: CDR1 SGDLS, CDR2 YYNGEE. The V gene lost 2 bases and the J gene lost 0 bases, with 12 bases spanning the gap.

The V gene is TRBV5-1, the J gene TRBJ2-7; 7 positions match TRBD2. V was pared by 0 bases and J by 4 bases, with 4 bases of the junction left unmatched. The CDR3 is 14 amino acids. CDR1 is SGHRS and CDR2 is YFSETQ in the germline V gene. CDR3 sequence (DNA): TGCGCCAGCAGCTTGGGCGGGAGTCAATACGAGCAGTACTTC. It is translated as CASSLGGSQYEQYF.

V and J are TRBV20-1 and TRBJ2-5; D remains ambiguous. The V end was cut by 6 bases, the J end by 5 bases, with 10 bases between. The CDR3 consists of 11 residues. Germline loops: CDR1 DFQATT, CDR2 SNEGSKA (reference sequence). The CDR3 DNA follows: TGCAGTGCCCCTCTAGGCGAGACCCAGTACTTC. Its translation is CSAPLGETQYF.

CDR3 residues: CASSLGRTNYEQYF. The CDR3 bases are TGTGCCAGCAGCTTAGGGCGGACAAATTACGAGCAGTACTTC. The V call is TRBV7-2, the J call TRBJ2-7, with D perhaps TRBD1 (5 bases). Per germline, CDR1 SGHTA and CDR2 FQGNSA. V gave up 1 base and J gave up 4 bases, with 11 bases separating them. CDR3 length: 14 residues.

CDR3 DNA sequence: TGTGCCAGCAGACTCGTTAAGGGTAGCAATCAGCCCCAGCATTTT. This sequence encodes CASRLVKGSNQPQHF. The V and J genes are TRBV14 and TRBJ1-5, with D uncertain. Per germline, CDR1 SGHDN and CDR2 FVKESK. The CDR3 sequence is 15 residues long. V shed 6 bases and J shed 0 bases, with 12 bases lying between them.

The V call is TRBV14, the J call TRBJ2-5; no firm D call. This CDR3 contains 13 residues. The V and J ends lost 4 bases and 5 bases respectively, with 11 bases between them. Germline CDR1 and CDR2: SGHDN and FVKESK. The CDR3 sequence is CASSLATRETQYF. In DNA, the CDR3 is TGTGCCAGCAGCCTGGCGACGAGGGAGACCCAGTACTTC.

This clone was recorded once. The rearrangement links TRBV15 to TRBJ2-1; 15 bases are shared with TRBD2. CDR1 and CDR2 from the germline V gene are LNHNV and YYDKDF (reference sequence). This CDR3 is 16 amino acids long. V was pared by 0 bases and J by 8 bases, with 2 bases of the junction left unmatched. CDR3 loop: CATSREGLAGGYEQFF. In nucleotides, the CDR3 is TGTGCCACCAGCAGAGAGGGACTAGCGGGAGGATATGAGCAGTTCTTC.

The V gene is TRBV6-6, the J gene TRBJ2-2, with TRBD1 as a possible D gene (6 bases). This CDR3 comprises 19 residues. Trimming cost V 6 bases and J 0 bases, with 23 bases left between them. Germline CDR1 reads MNHNY; CDR2 reads SVGAGI (reference sequence). CDR3 DNA sequence: TGTGCCAGCAGCTACCGACAGGCCCAACGAGGATCGAACACCGGGGAGCTGTTTTTT. It yields the protein CASSYRQAQRGSNTGELFF.

This chain joins TRBV19 and TRBJ2-7, with D tentatively TRBD1 (5 bases). This CDR3 is 14 amino acids long. CDR1 and CDR2 from the germline V gene are LNHDA and SQIVND (reference sequence). Trimming removed 7 bases at V and 0 bases at J, with 13 bases between. The CDR3 DNA sequence: TGTGCCAGTAAAGGGGCAGCGAACTCCTACGAGCAGTACTTC. Amino acid sequence: CASKGAANSYEQYF.

This chain joins TRBV5-1 and TRBJ2-1; 10 positions match TRBD2. The CDR3 is 19 residues long. In germline, CDR1 is SGHRS, CDR2 YFSETQ. With V trimmed by 0 bases and J by 2 bases, 11 bases remained unmatched. The CDR3 coding sequence is TGCGCCAGCAGCTTGGCTCTTGGTAGCGGGAGGTTGGCCTACAATGAGCAGTTCTTC. Its translation is CASSLALGSGRLAYNEQFF.

In DNA form, the CDR3 reads TGCGCCAGCAGCTTCGAGGGGGAGACCCAGTACTTC. Its translation is CASSFEGETQYF. The V call is TRBV5-1, the J call TRBJ2-5; D tentatively fits TRBD1 or TRBD2 (5 bases each). Trimming pared 2 bases from V and 5 bases from J, leaving 7 bases between. This CDR3 region has 12 residues. Looked up from germline, CDR1 is SGHRS and CDR2 is YFSETQ.

V and J are TRBV19 and TRBJ1-2, with TRBD1 as a possible D gene (5 bases). The germline CDR1 and CDR2 sequences are LNHDA and SQIVND (reference sequence). This CDR3 comprises 14 residues. V lost 5 bases to trimming and J lost 0 bases, with 10 bases between them. In DNA form, the CDR3 reads TGTGCCAGTAGTTTCCGGGGACCTAACTATGGCTACACCTTC. This encodes CASSFRGPNYGYTF.

V usage is TRBV3-1 (or the pseudogene TRBV3-2) and J usage is TRBJ2-7; D unclear. CDR1 is LGHDT, CDR2 YNNKEL, per germline (reference sequence). V lost 5 bases, J lost 7 bases, and 9 bases lay in between. The CDR3 spans 11 residues. As DNA, the CDR3 is TGTGCCAGCAGCTCCCAAGTAGAGCAGTACTTC. This sequence encodes CASSSQVEQYF.

The CDR3 nucleotides are TGTGCCAGCAGCTTAGGGGACAGGGCTTTGACCGGGGAGCTGTTTTTT. Translating it yields CASSLGDRALTGELFF. The V gene is TRBV7-3, the J gene TRBJ2-2; 9 bases agree with TRBD1. Germline values: CDR1 SGHTA, CDR2 FQGTGA. V shed 2 bases, J shed 5 bases, and the junction held 6 bases outside the gene matches. This CDR3 is built from 16 residues.

The rearrangement uses TRBV4-2 and TRBJ2-7; TRBD1 aligns across 7 bases. V gave up 0 bases and J gave up 1 base; unmatched junction bases: 9. This CDR3 has 17 residues. CDR1 is LGHNA and CDR2 is YNFKEQ in the germline V gene. CDR3 nucleotides: TGTGCCAGCAGCCAAGAAAACCTTTCGGGACAGTCCTACGAGCAGTACTTC. It codes for CASSQENLSGQSYEQYF.

This clone was counted between two and nine times. This rearrangement joins TRBV20-1 to TRBJ1-1; D not certain. Germline loops: CDR1 DFQATT, CDR2 SNEGSKA (reference sequence). Between the trimmed V and J ends, which lost 3 bases and 1 base, there was a span of 9 bases. This CDR3 is built from 13 residues. The CDR3 region has the DNA TGCAGTGCTAGTAAGCATGAGAACACTGAAGCTTTCTTT. Residues: CSASKHENTEAFF.

The J gene is TRBJ1-2, the V gene TRBV3-1 (or the pseudogene TRBV3-2); D remains unclear. The CDR3 contains 12 residues. V was shortened by 0 bases and J by 4 bases, with 3 bases between the two germline ends. The germline CDR1 and CDR2 sequences are LGHDT and YNNKEL (reference sequence). The CDR3, as DNA: TGTGCCAGCAGCCAAGAGGCCTATGGCTACACCTTC. Protein: CASSQEAYGYTF.

The chain couples TRBV5-1 to TRBJ1-6, with 9 bases matching TRBD1. This CDR3 is built from 14 residues. After removal of 7 bases from V and 9 bases from J, the junction contained 8 bases not matched to a gene. Germline V lookup: CDR1 SGHRS, CDR2 YFSETQ. Here the CDR3 DNA reads TGCGCCAGCCAGTACGGACAGGGGAGTTCACCCCTCCACTTT. Translating it yields CASQYGQGSSPLHF.

The CDR3 protein is CASSQDWGSSTDTQYF. CDR3 DNA: TGCGCCAGCAGCCAAGATTGGGGGTCTAGCACAGATACGCAGTATTTT. V and J are TRBV4-3 and TRBJ2-3, with D perhaps TRBD1 or TRBD2 (5 bases each). Germline CDR1 and CDR2: LGHNA and YSLEER. V was pared by 0 bases and J by 0 bases, with 10 bases between. This CDR3 has 16 residues.

This chain uses TRBV24-1 with TRBJ2-2; 10 bases agree with TRBD1. V lost 6 bases and J lost 3; bases outside the gene matches: 3. Germline CDR1 KGHDR, CDR2 SFDVKD. CDR3 length: 15 residues. CDR3 in amino acids: CATSSGTGDTGELFF. The CDR3 DNA sequence: TGTGCCACCAGTTCCGGGACAGGGGACACCGGGGAGCTGTTTTTT.